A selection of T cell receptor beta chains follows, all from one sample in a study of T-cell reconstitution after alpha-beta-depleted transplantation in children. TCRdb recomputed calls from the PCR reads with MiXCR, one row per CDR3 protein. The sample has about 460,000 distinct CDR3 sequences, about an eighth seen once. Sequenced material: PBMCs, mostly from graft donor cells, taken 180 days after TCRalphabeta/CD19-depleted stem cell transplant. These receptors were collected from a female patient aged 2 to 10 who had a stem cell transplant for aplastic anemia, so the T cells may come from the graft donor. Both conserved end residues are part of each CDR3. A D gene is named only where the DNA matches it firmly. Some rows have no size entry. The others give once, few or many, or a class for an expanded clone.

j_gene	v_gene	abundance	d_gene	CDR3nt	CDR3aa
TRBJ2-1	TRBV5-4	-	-	TGTGCCAGCAGCTTGGAAGGGACAAGATACAATGAGCAGTTCTTC	CASSLEGTRYNEQFF
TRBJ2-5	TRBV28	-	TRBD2	TGTGCCAGCAGCACTTATCGAGGGGGGACTAGGCTGTTCTTC	CASSTYRGGTRLFF
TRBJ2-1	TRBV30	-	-	TGTGCCTGGAGGGGCAGGGCGGCCAATGAGCAGTTCTTC	CAWRGRAANEQFF
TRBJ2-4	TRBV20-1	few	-	TGCAGTGCTAGCAGGCGTGCGGCGACGGACATTCAGTACTTC	CSASRRAATDIQYF
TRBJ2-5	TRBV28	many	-	TGTGCCAGCAGTATACCGGGCAGATCGACAGAGACCCAGTACTTC	CASSIPGRSTETQYF
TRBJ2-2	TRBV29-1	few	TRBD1	TGCAGCGCCCTACGGAGGACAGGGCGAACCGGGGAGCTGTTTTTT	CSALRRTGRTGELFF
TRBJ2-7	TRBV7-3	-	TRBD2	TGTGCCAGCAGCTTAACGTCGGGTAGTCTAGCGGGATCCTACGAGCAGTACTTC	CASSLTSGSLAGSYEQYF
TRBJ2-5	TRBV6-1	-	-	TGTGCCAGCAGTACCACAGGGAGGCGCCCTCAAGAGACCCAGTACTTC	CASSTTGRRPQETQYF
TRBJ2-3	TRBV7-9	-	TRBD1	TGTGCCAGCAGCCCAGGACAGGACTTT	CASSPGQDF
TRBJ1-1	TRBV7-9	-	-	TGTGCCAGCAGCTCCCGGGACGGCAGGGGCCCGGAAGCTTTCTTT	CASSSRDGRGPEAFF
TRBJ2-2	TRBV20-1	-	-	TGCAGTGCTAGAGATTCTCAGGGGGGAAACACCGGGGAGCTGTTTTTT	CSARDSQGGNTGELFF
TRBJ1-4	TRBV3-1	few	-	TGTGCCAGCAGCCAAGCCAGGCTTTCTAATGAAAAACTGTTTTTT	CASSQARLSNEKLFF
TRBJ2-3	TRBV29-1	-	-	TGCAGCGTCGTTACTACTGCTAGCACAGATACGCAGTATTTT	CSVVTTASTDTQYF
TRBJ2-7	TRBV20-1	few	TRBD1	TGCAGTGCTACCTCCGGGACAGGGGGCGAGCAGTACTTC	CSATSGTGGEQYF
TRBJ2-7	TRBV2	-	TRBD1	TGTGCCAGCATCCATGGACCGGGACAGGGGATATACGAGCAGTACTTC	CASIHGPGQGIYEQYF
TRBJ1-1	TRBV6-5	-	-	TGTGCCAGCAGTTACCGACAGCTTAACACTGAAGCTTTCTTT	CASSYRQLNTEAFF
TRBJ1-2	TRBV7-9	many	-	TGTGCCAGCAGTCTGCAGGGTGGCTACACCTTC	CASSLQGGYTF
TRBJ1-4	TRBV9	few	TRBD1	TGTGCCAGCAGCTTAGGAGTCGGGACAGTGAATGAAAAACTGTTTTTT	CASSLGVGTVNEKLFF
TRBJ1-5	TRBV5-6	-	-	TGTGCCAGCAGCTTGGGATCGGGGCTCCAGCCCCAGCATTTT	CASSLGSGLQPQHF
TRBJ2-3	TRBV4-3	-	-	TGCGCCAGCAGCCAAGAGCTCATTGCTCGCACAGATACGCAGTATTTT	CASSQELIARTDTQYF
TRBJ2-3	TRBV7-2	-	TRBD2	TGTGCCAGCAGGAGCGGGATGGTAGCTGGAGATACGCAGTATTTT	CASRSGMVAGDTQYF
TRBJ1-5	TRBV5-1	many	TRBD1	TGCGCCAGCAGCCTGGACAGGGGCCGAAGCAATCAGCCCCAGCATTTT	CASSLDRGRSNQPQHF
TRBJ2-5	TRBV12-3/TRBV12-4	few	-	TGTGCCAGCAGTTTAGTCTGGGAAGAGACCCAGTACTTC	CASSLVWEETQYF
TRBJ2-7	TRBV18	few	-	TGTGCCAGCCAACGGGGCGCAGCCTACGAGCAGTACTTC	CASQRGAAYEQYF
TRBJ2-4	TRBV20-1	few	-	TGCAGTGCTACGGCTGTAGCCAAAAACATTCAGTACTTC	CSATAVAKNIQYF
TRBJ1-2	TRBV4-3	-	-	TGCGCCAGCAGCCAAGAATCGGCGCCCGGCTATGGCTACACCTTC	CASSQESAPGYGYTF
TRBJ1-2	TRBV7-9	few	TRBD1	TGTGCCAGCAGCTTCCTAGGTGACAGGGAAAGCACCTTC	CASSFLGDRESTF
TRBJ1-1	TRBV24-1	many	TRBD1	TGTGCCACCAGTGATGGGACAGGGAAGATCACTGAAGCTTTCTTT	CATSDGTGKITEAFF
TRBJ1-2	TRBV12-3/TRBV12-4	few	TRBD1	TGTGCCAGCAGTTCCGGGACAGGCCGGTTGTTCACCTTC	CASSSGTGRLFTF
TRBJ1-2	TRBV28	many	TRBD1	TGTGCCAGCAGACTCTACGACAGGGTTGATGGCTACACCTTC	CASRLYDRVDGYTF
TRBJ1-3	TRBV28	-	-	TGTGCCAGCACCCCCGTCTTAGGGGGATCCGTATTTGGAAACACCATATATTTT	CASTPVLGGSVFGNTIYF
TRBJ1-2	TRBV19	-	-	TGTGCCAGTAGTATAGCGCCGGTAGTCCAGGGCAACTATGGCTACACCTTC	CASSIAPVVQGNYGYTF
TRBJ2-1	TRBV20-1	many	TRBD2	TGCAGTGCTCGTAGAGCGGGATTTCTCTACAATGAGCAGTTCTTC	CSARRAGFLYNEQFF
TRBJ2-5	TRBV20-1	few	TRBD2	TGCAGTGCTAGAGGTATAGCGGGAGGTCCTTTGGAGACCCAGTACTTC	CSARGIAGGPLETQYF
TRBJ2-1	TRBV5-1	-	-	TGCGCCAGCAGCTTTTACAGGGCCGCTCGGTACAATGAGCAGTTCTTC	CASSFYRAARYNEQFF
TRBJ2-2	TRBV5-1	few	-	TGCGCCAGCAGCTTCCCGGACACCGGGGAGCTGTTTTTT	CASSFPDTGELFF
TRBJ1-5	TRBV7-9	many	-	TGTGCCAGCAGCTTAGAACCCTTGACAGCATATAGCAATCAGCCCCAGCATTTT	CASSLEPLTAYSNQPQHF
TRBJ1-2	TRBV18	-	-	TGTGCCAGCTCACCACCGGTTGTGATAGTTCAAACCTTC	CASSPPVVIVQTF
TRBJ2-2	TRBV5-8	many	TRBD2	TGTGCCAGCGTAGCGGGAGTTGGCACCGGGGAGCTGTTTTTT	CASVAGVGTGELFF
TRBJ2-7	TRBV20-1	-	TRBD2	TGCAGTGCTCCCGGACTAGCGGTTGAGCAGTACTTC	CSAPGLAVEQYF
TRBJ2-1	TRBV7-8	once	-	TGTGCCAGCAGCTTATTAGTCCGAAAATACAATGAGCAGTTCTTC	CASSLLVRKYNEQFF
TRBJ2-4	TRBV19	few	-	TGTGCCAGTAACCAGGGTACGGCCAAAAACATTCAGTACTTC	CASNQGTAKNIQYF
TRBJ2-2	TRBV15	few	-	TGTGCCACCAGCAGAGATGCGACAGCTAGGGGCACCGGGGAGCTGTTTTTT	CATSRDATARGTGELFF
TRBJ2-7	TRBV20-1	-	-	TGCAGTGCTAGACTGTACGAGCAGTACTTC	CSARLYEQYF
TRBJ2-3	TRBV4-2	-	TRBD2	TGTGCCAGCAGCCAAGTCAGCGGGAAGAGCACAGATACGCAGTATTTT	CASSQVSGKSTDTQYF
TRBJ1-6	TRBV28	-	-	TGTGCCAGCAGTTTTCTGACCGAGGGAGTGGTCCACTTT	CASSFLTEGVVHF
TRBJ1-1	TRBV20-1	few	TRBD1	TGCAGTGCTAGGACACCCATAACAGGGGACACTGAAGCTTTCTTT	CSARTPITGDTEAFF